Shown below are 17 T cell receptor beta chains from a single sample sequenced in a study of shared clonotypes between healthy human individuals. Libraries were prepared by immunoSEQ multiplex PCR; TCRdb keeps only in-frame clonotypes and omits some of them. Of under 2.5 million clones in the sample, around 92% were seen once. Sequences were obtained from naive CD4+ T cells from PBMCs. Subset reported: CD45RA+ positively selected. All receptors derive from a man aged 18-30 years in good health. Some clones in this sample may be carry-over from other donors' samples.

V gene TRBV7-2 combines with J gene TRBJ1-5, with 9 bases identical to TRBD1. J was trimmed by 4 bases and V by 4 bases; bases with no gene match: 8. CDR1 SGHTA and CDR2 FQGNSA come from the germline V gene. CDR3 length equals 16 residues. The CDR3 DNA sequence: TGTGCCAGCAGCTCGGACAGGGGACGGGGAAATCAGCCCCAGCATTTT. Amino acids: CASSSDRGRGNQPQHF.

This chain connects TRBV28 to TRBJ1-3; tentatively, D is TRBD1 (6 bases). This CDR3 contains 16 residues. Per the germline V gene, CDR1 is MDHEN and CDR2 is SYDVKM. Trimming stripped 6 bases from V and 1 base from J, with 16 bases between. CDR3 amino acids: CASSWGDRISGNTIYF. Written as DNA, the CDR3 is TGTGCCAGCAGCTGGGGAGACAGGATATCTGGAAACACCATATATTTT.

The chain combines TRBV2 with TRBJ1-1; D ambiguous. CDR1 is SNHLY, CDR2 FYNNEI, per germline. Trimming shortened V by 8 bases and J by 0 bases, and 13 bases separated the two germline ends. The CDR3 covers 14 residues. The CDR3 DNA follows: TGTGCCAGCCGTCTTGGACGGCTGAACACTGAAGCTTTCTTT. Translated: CASRLGRLNTEAFF.

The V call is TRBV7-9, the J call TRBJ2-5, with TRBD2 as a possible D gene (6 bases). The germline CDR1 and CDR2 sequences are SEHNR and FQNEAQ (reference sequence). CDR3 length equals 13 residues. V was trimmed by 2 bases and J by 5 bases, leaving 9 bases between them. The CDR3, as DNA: TGTGCCAGCAGCTTAACAAGCGGGGAGACCCAGTACTTC. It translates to CASSLTSGETQYF.

The DNA of the CDR3 is TGTGCCAGTAGTTCGGGGCGGGGCTACGAGCAGTACTTC. Protein sequence: CASSSGRGYEQYF. V and J are TRBV19 and TRBJ2-7; TRBD2 might be the D (6 bases). Deletions cut 5 bases from V and 3 bases from J, with 11 bases between. CDR3 length: 13 residues. Germline CDR1 is LNHDA and CDR2 is SQIVND (reference sequence).

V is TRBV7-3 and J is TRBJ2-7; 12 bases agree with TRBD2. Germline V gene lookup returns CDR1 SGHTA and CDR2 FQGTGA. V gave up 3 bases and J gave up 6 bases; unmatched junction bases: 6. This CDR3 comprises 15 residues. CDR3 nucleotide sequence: TGTGCCAGCAGCTTGGGGACTAGCGGGCGCTTCGAGCAGTACTTC. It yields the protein CASSLGTSGRFEQYF.

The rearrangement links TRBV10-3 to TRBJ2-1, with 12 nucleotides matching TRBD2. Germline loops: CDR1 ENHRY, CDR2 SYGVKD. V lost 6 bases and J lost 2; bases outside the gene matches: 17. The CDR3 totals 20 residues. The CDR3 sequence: CAISPKMTSGSAPPYNEQFF. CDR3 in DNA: TGTGCCATCAGCCCGAAGATGACTAGCGGGAGCGCGCCGCCCTACAATGAGCAGTTCTTC.

The CDR3 region is CASSEQTGGNTEAFF. CDR3 nucleotides: TGTGCCAGCAGCGAACAGACAGGGGGGAACACTGAAGCTTTCTTT. The rearrangement joins TRBV7-9 to TRBJ1-1, with TRBD1 identical over 9 bases. V lost 5 bases and J lost 1; bases outside the gene matches: 5. This CDR3 is 15 amino acids long. The germline CDR1 and CDR2 sequences are SEHNR and FQNEAQ (reference sequence).

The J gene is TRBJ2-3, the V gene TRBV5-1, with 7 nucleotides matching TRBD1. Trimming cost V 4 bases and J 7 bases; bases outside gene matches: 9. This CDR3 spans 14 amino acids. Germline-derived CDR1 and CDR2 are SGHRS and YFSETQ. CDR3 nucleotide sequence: TGCGCCAGCAGCCCCGACAGGGTAGGGAATACGCAGTATTTT. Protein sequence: CASSPDRVGNTQYF.

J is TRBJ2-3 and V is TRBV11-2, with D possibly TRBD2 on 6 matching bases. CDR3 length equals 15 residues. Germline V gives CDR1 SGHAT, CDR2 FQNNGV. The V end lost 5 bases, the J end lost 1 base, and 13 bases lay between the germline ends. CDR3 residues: CASSRGGQGTDTQYF. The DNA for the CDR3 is TGTGCCAGCAGCCGCGGAGGGCAGGGCACAGATACGCAGTATTTT. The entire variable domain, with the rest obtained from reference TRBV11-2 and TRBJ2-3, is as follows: EAGVAQSPRYKIIEKRQSVAFWCNPISGHATLYWYQQILGQGPKLLIQFQNNGVVDDSQLPKDRFSAERLKGVDSTLKIQPAKLEDSAVYLCASSRGGQGTDTQYFGPGTRLTVL.

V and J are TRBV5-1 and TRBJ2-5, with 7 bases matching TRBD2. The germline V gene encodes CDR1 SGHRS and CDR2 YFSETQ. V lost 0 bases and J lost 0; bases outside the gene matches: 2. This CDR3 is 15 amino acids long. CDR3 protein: CASSLAGTNQETQYF. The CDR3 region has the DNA TGCGCCAGCAGCTTGGCCGGGACTAACCAAGAGACCCAGTACTTC.

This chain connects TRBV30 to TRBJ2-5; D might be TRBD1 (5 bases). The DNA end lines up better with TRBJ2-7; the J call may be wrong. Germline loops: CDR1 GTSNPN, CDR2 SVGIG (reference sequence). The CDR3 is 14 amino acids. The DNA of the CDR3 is TGTGCCTGGAGTTACTTAGCCCAGGGCTACGAGCAGTACTTC. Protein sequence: CAWSYLAQGYEQYF.

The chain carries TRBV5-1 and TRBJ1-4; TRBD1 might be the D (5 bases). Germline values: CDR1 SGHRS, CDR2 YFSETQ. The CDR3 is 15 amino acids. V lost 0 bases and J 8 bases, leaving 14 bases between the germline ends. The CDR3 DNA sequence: TGCGCCAGCAGCTTGGCCGTACAGGCGCAGGAAAAACTGTTTTTT. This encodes CASSLAVQAQEKLFF.

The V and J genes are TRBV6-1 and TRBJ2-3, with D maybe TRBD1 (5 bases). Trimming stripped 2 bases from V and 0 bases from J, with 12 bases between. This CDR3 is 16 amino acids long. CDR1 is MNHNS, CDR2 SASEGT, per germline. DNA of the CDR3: TGTGCCAGCAGTGAACGAACAGGCGCTAGCACAGATACGCAGTATTTT. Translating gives CASSERTGASTDTQYF.

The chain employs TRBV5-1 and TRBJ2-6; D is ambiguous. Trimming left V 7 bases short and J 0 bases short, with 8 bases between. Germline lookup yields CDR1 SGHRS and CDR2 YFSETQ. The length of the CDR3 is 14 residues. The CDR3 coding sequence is TGCGCCAGCGGTAGGGACTCTGGGGCCAACGTCCTGACTTTC. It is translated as CASGRDSGANVLTF.

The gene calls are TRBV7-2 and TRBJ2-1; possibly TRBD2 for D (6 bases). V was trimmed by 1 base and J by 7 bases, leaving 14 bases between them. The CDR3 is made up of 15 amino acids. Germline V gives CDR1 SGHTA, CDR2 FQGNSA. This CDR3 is CASSLGLALGNEQFF. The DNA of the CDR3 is TGTGCCAGCAGCTTAGGGCTAGCGCTAGGAAATGAGCAGTTCTTC.

DNA of the CDR3: TGCGCCAGCAGCTCAGCGGAGGGGGAGACCCAGTACTTC. Its translation is CASSSAEGETQYF. This chain links TRBV5-1 with TRBJ2-5; TRBD2 is a possible D gene (6 bases). CDR3 size: 13 residues. V lost 3 bases, J lost 5 bases, and 11 bases lay in between. CDR1 SGHRS and CDR2 YFSETQ come from the germline V gene.